A single sample is the source of the 21 T cell receptor beta chains below, sequenced in a study of T cell responses to AZD1222 COVID-19 vaccine. Profiled with immunoSEQ multiplex PCR; TCRdb holds only in-frame clones, not every one. The sample has about 110,000 clones, around 80% seen once. The specimen comprised peripheral blood, sampled on day 0 of AZD1222 vaccination. Receptor source: an adult in good health.

V is TRBV5-1 and J is TRBJ1-1; D gene ambiguous. The V gene's germline CDR1 is SGHRS and CDR2 YFSETQ. Trimming removed 1 base at V and 0 bases at J, with 10 bases between. This CDR3 has 15 residues. The DNA of the CDR3 is TGCGCCAGCAGCTTGACTACGCCAGTGAACACTGAAGCTTTCTTT. Residues: CASSLTTPVNTEAFF.

The chain carries TRBV4-2 and TRBJ2-1; no clear D gene. CDR3 length equals 16 residues. In germline, CDR1 is LGHNA, CDR2 YNFKEQ. V lost 1 base and J lost 0, with 10 bases in between. CDR3 sequence reads: CASSQAVGFSYNEQFF. CDR3 DNA: TGTGCCAGCAGCCAAGCGGTGGGATTCTCCTACAATGAGCAGTTCTTC.

The genes are TRBV20-1 and TRBJ2-1; 10 bases agree with TRBD2. The CDR3 contains 14 residues. V lost 3 bases, J lost 8 bases, and 7 bases stayed unmatched. CDR1 DFQATT and CDR2 SNEGSKA come from the germline V gene (reference sequence). The CDR3 DNA reads as TGCAGTGCTAGTATGTCTAGCGGGGGCCATGAGCAGTTCTTC. Residues: CSASMSSGGHEQFF.

The V and J genes are TRBV5-1 and TRBJ1-2, with D hard to call. CDR3 length: 11 residues. Germline loops: CDR1 SGHRS, CDR2 YFSETQ. Trimming removed 6 bases at V and 7 bases at J, with 10 bases between. CDR3 DNA: TGCGCCAGCACCTTAGGGTTTGGCTACACCTTC. It specifies CASTLGFGYTF.

The gene calls are TRBV7-8 and TRBJ1-2; D unclear. CDR3 length: 13 amino acids. Between the trimmed V and J ends, which lost 1 base and 4 bases, there was a span of 7 bases. The germline CDR1 and CDR2 sequences are SGHVS and FQNEAQ. The CDR3 here is CASSLDRGYGYTF. DNA for the CDR3: TGTGCCAGCAGCTTAGACCGGGGCTATGGCTACACCTTC.

The rearrangement uses TRBV27 and TRBJ1-2; D is possibly TRBD1 (5 bases). The CDR3 has 15 amino acids. V was cut by 3 bases and J by 3 bases, with 14 bases left in between. Germline V CDR1 and CDR2: MNHEY, SMNVEV (reference sequence). This CDR3 reads CASSLGGGRDYGYTF. The DNA of the CDR3 is TGTGCCAGCAGTTTGGGGGGGGGTCGGGACTATGGCTACACCTTC.

V and J are TRBV19 and TRBJ1-1; no definite D call. Germline CDR1 LNHDA, CDR2 SQIVND (reference sequence). The CDR3 consists of 14 residues. Deletions cut 5 bases from V and 1 base from J, with 11 bases between. CDR3 loop: CASSPRGANTEAFF. CDR3 nucleotides: TGTGCCAGTAGTCCCCGAGGAGCGAACACTGAAGCTTTCTTT.

This clone occurred a few times. V gene TRBV20-1 combines with J gene TRBJ2-7, with no clear D. Germline V lookup: CDR1 DFQATT, CDR2 SNEGSKA (reference sequence). The CDR3 extends over 11 amino acids. The germline V and J ends were trimmed by 0 bases and 3 bases, with 3 bases remaining between them. The CDR3 DNA reads as TGCAGTGCTAGAGACCTCTACGAGCAGTACTTC. Its translation is CSARDLYEQYF.

The V and J genes are TRBV7-2 and TRBJ1-2; tentatively, D is TRBD1 (6 bases). The germline CDR1 and CDR2 sequences are SGHTA and FQGNSA. The CDR3 length is 14 residues. The V end was cut by 2 bases, the J end by 3 bases, with 10 bases between. The CDR3: CASSLMGGDYGYTF. The DNA of the CDR3 is TGTGCCAGCAGCTTAATGGGGGGCGACTATGGCTACACCTTC.

The chain combines TRBV5-4 with TRBJ1-1; TRBD1 is a possible D gene (6 bases). This CDR3 spans 13 amino acids. The germline V gene encodes CDR1 SGHNT and CDR2 YYREEE (reference sequence). Trimming cost V 4 bases and J 5 bases, with 12 bases left between them. The CDR3 loop is CASSPLRGTEAFF. CDR3 DNA: TGTGCCAGCAGCCCCCTGAGGGGGACTGAAGCTTTCTTT.

V and J are TRBV5-3 and TRBJ1-1; D not certain. TRBV5-3 is an open reading frame whose function is uncertain. The CDR3 totals 15 residues. V lost 3 bases and J lost 4, with 16 bases in between. This chain's CDR3 is CARSSREGVSTEAFF. Written as DNA, the CDR3 is TGTGCCAGAAGCTCTCGGGAAGGTGTTAGCACTGAAGCTTTCTTT.

This chain joins TRBV12-3 or TRBV12-4 and TRBJ1-2; 8 bases line up with TRBD1. The CDR3 is 13 residues long. The ends lost 5 bases at V and 4 bases at J; junction bases unmatched: 3. CDR3 loop: CASSPDRGYGYTF. Written as DNA, the CDR3 is TGTGCCAGCAGTCCCGACAGGGGCTATGGCTACACCTTC.

The V and J genes are TRBV30 and TRBJ2-6; D is possibly TRBD1 (6 bases). This CDR3 has 15 amino acids. V gave up 2 bases and J gave up 0 bases, with 8 bases separating them. Germline CDR1 and CDR2: GTSNPN and SVGIG (reference sequence). DNA of the CDR3: TGTGCCTGGAGTACAGGGAACTCTGGGGCCAACGTCCTGACTTTC. This translates into CAWSTGNSGANVLTF.

The chain recombines TRBV10-3 with TRBJ1-2, with 7 bases aligning to TRBD1. V trimming: 6 bases; J trimming: 8 bases; junction bases outside the gene matches: 21. The CDR3 runs 17 residues. The germline gives CDR1 ENHRY, CDR2 SYGVKD. CDR3: CAISAHVSARGSGGYTF. CDR3 in DNA: TGTGCCATCAGCGCCCATGTCTCGGCCAGGGGGTCTGGCGGCTACACCTTC.

This clone came up once. CDR3 region: CASSPTVGLAGETQYF. CDR3 nucleotides: TGTGCCAGCTCACCAACCGTCGGACTAGCGGGAGAGACCCAGTACTTC. V is TRBV18 and J is TRBJ2-5; 11 nucleotides agree with TRBD2. The V gene's germline CDR1 is KGHSH and CDR2 LQKENI. V dropped 2 bases and J dropped 4; count of bases not matched to a gene: 6. The CDR3 sequence is 16 residues long.

This clone was counted a single time. The genes are TRBV7-2 and TRBJ2-5; weak D call: TRBD2 (5 bases). The CDR3 contains 15 residues. The ends were cut back, 1 base at V and 2 bases at J, with 11 bases in the middle. Germline V CDR1 and CDR2: SGHTA, FQGNSA. The DNA for the CDR3 is TGTGCCAGCAGCTTAGTGGCAAAGCGGCAAGAGACCCAGTACTTC. This translates into CASSLVAKRQETQYF.

The chain carries TRBV5-5 and TRBJ1-6, with D uncertain. V shed 0 bases and J shed 7 bases, with 8 bases lying between them. Germline loops: CDR1 SGHKS, CDR2 YYEKEE (reference sequence). CDR3 length: 14 amino acids. CDR3 DNA sequence: TGTGCCAGCAGCTTGGGGGCCCTAAATTCACCCCTCCACTTT. Translated: CASSLGALNSPLHF. Supplemented by reference TRBV5-5 and TRBJ1-6, the full variable domain reads DAGVTQSPTHLIKTRGQQVTLRCSPISGHKSVSWYQQVLGQGPQFIFQYYEKEERGRGNFPDRFSARQFPNYSSELNVNALLLGDSALYLCASSLGALNSPLHFGNGTRLTVT.

The genes are TRBV30 and TRBJ1-2, with D unclear. V lost 5 bases and J lost 3, with 10 bases in between. Per the germline V gene, CDR1 is GTSNPN and CDR2 is SVGIG (reference sequence). This CDR3 is 12 amino acids long. The CDR3 DNA reads as TGTGCCTGGCGTCCGGGCCACTATGGCTACACCTTC. Residues: CAWRPGHYGYTF.

The genes are TRBV15 and TRBJ1-5, with 9 bases that match TRBD1. V lost 8 bases, J lost 5 bases, and 7 bases stayed unmatched. CDR1 and CDR2 from the germline V gene are LNHNV and YYDKDF (reference sequence). CDR3 length: 14 residues. The DNA of the CDR3 is TGTGCCACCGCGTGGGACAGGGCCGATCAGCCCCAGCATTTT. Translation: CATAWDRADQPQHF.

J is TRBJ2-3 and V is TRBV10-3; 8 bases line up with TRBD2. The CDR3 has 14 residues. In germline, CDR1 is ENHRY, CDR2 SYGVKD. J lost 1 base, V lost 9 bases, and 6 bases had no gene match. This CDR3 reads CAIAGLAGTDTQYF. DNA for the CDR3: TGTGCCATTGCCGGACTAGCTGGCACAGATACGCAGTATTTT.

The J gene is TRBJ1-1, the V gene TRBV7-8, with TRBD1 identical over 8 bases. The CDR3 sequence is 14 residues long. V shed 1 base, J shed 5 bases, and the junction held 3 bases outside the gene matches. Germline CDR1 and CDR2: SGHVS and FQNEAQ. The CDR3 is CASSLGTGNTEAFF. Written as DNA, the CDR3 is TGTGCCAGCAGCTTAGGGACAGGGAATACTGAAGCTTTCTTT.